This TCR beta chain was recovered during a study of blood T cell repertoires in COVID-19. Overall study context: Researchers got acute and convalescent COVID-19 samples from the United States, Italy and Spain.

The data were produced by immunoSEQ multiplex PCR, yet TCRdb's version contains in-frame clones alone and is incomplete. This table holds approximately 140,000 clones, approximately 79% found once. Participant reports of clinical history set cohort assignment. Sequencing was done on a sample of PBMCs or T cells enriched from blood (not recorded which). This receptor was obtained from a man aged 40-50 years with acute COVID-19.

CDR3 sequence: CASSVAGGPWTDTQYF. DNA for the CDR3: TGTGCCAGCAGTGTAGCGGGAGGGCCCTGGACAGATACGCAGTATTTT. The chain couples TRBV2 to TRBJ2-3; 11 bases map to TRBD2. The germline gives CDR1 SNHLY, CDR2 FYNNEI. J gave up 3 bases and V 4 bases, and 6 bases lay outside the gene matches. This CDR3 spans 16 amino acids.